This TCR beta chain was sequenced during a study of shared clonotypes between healthy human individuals. General observations from the study: Collection of samples was limited to blood; tissue repertoires likely differ.

The CDR3 is 16 residues long. Trimming shortened V by 1 base and J by 3 bases, and 13 bases separated the two germline ends. CDR1 and CDR2 from the germline V gene are MNHNS and SASEGT. With regard to this clone: Its antigen is currently unknown.

When replicate PCRs were run on sorted subsets, they used 200 ng DNA, some 33,000 T cell genomes. The repertoire was sequenced with immunoSEQ multiplex PCR; TCRdb's copy has only in-frame clones and lacks some. The sample lists about 2.3 million clones; around 90% were seen once. This sequence was found in a man aged 18 to 29 in good health. Some clones in this sample may be carry-over from other donors' samples. Source material: naive CD4+ T cells from PBMCs. Sample subset: CD45RA+ positively selected. This chain joins TRBV6-1 and TRBJ1-5; D might be TRBD1 (6 bases). CDR3 in DNA: TGTGCCAGCAGTGAAGGCGCAGGGGTTCCCAATCAGCCCCAGCATTTT. Its protein product is CASSEGAGVPNQPQHF.